Sequencing of this T cell receptor beta chain was carried out in a study of cytomegalovirus exposure and HLA in healthy donors (dated by TCRdb to about 2017). Turning to the overall study: According to a later analysis, the 120 or so validation repertoires were produced on the same platform as the roughly 600 repertoires of the first cohort. The study aimed to test whether cataloging public T cell receptors could reveal signatures of past pathogen exposure. Along with the approximately 700-subject first cohort, a separate validation cohort of approximately 110 different subjects was used. High-throughput TCR immunosequencing, statistical association of individual TCRs with disease status, and machine learning were combined to predict cytomegalovirus infection status. Broad study findings and their caveats: According to the authors, the approach could potentially be generalized to other disease states and immunological phenotypes. The study gave a list of under 200 TCR beta chains associated with cytomegalovirus. In a later analysis, TCRs clustered in the first cohort were found to also tend to co-occur in the roughly 130 validation repertoires, with approximately 95% of cluster scores above 0. Cytomegalovirus status was reported to be diagnosed by the classifier with high specificity and sensitivity in both the original and validation cohorts. While some public TCRs were present in many individuals, most TCR sequences turned up only very rarely across donors. A later analysis lacked HLA typing for the validation cohort, so it scored co-occurrence in that cohort across all 120 or so repertoires. In vitro tests confirmed that a few of the cytomegalovirus-associated TCR beta chains recognize cytomegalovirus antigens.

The donors were included in the validation cohort of over a hundred subjects, a group kept apart from the approximately 700-subject first cohort. The cysteine opens and the phenylalanine closes a CDR3 of 15 amino acids. Only the CDR3 DNA stays, 45 bases, in frame from base 1. As encoded in the germline V gene, CDR1 is SGDLS while CDR2 is YYNGEE. At the junction V is shortened by 0 bases and J by 5 bases, with 11 bases in between. The receptor library was made with the immunoSEQ multiplex PCR assay. The paper's data handling went like this. A statistical classification framework was developed to diagnose cytomegalovirus status using the catalog of TCR beta chain sequences. TCRdb obtained this table from immuneACCESS and retained in-frame rearrangements with V and J assigned. These tables miss some clones; where compared with another copy, unresolved V genes account for less than half of the shortfall, and the remainder is unexplained. The V and J calls and clone size were taken over from that table, and D and trimming were inferred from the DNA. Present in this sample are approximately 140,000 clones, about 90% of which were seen just once. The ten largest clones represent 6.5% to 8.5% of the sample.

A remark on this clone: It lacks a known antigen. Base qualities are not provided; no much larger clone lies one nucleotide away.

The chain is encoded by TRBV9 joined to TRBJ2-2; TRBD2 might be the D gene, on 6 matching bases. The source is a young woman in good health and CMV-seropositive. Sequenced: PBMCs. The CDR3 is CASSVAGDGTGELFF. The sequenced DNA: TGTGCCAGCAGCGTAGCGGGAGACGGGACCGGGGAGCTGTTTTTT.